The TCR beta chain described here comes from a study of vaccination and CD4 T cells after COVID-19. Germline values: CDR1 SGDLS, CDR2 YYNGEE. V gave up 3 bases and J gave up 2 bases, with 8 bases separating them. This CDR3 comprises 13 residues. Treatment of the sample: roughly 10-day PBMC culture with coronavirus spike peptide pools or control peptides (ViraFEST assay). After expanding antigen-specific T cells with peptide pools, ViraFEST sequenced their TCRs. Study conclusions and caveats: The median proportion of reactive clones detected only post-vaccination in convalescent patients was approximately 90%.

An Oncomine TCR Beta short-read assay was used to sequence the DNA from cultured CD4+ T cells. Someone extracted genomic DNA from cultured CD4+ T cells. TCRdb independently ran MiXCR on the PCR reads; one entry per CDR3 protein. The sample lists 22,000 or so distinct CDR3 sequences; around two fifths were seen once. As for this clonotype: Its antigen is undetermined.

Sequencing was carried out using CD4+ T cells from blood, cultured in vitro. This sequence joins TRBV9 and TRBJ1-2; D remains ambiguous. This TCR came from a human donor who had recovered from COVID-19. The CDR3 DNA follows: TGTGCCAGCAGCGCCCGAGGGAACTATGGCTACACCTTC. Translated, it gives CASSARGNYGYTF. Looking up the rest from reference TRBV9 and TRBJ1-2 gives the full variable domain: DSGVTQTPKHLITATGQRVTLRCSPRSGDLSVYWYQQSLDQGLQFLIQYYNGEERAKGNILERFSAQQFPDLHSELNLSSLELGDSALYFCASSARGNYGYTFGSGTRLTVV.